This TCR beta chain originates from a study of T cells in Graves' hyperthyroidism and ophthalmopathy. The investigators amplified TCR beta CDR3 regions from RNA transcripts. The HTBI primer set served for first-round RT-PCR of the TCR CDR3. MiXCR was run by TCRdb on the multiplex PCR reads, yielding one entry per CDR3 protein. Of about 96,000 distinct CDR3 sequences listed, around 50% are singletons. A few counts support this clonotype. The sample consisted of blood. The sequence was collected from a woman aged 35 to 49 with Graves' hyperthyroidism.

CDR3 coding DNA: TGCAGTGCTCAAAACCCCACTAGCGGGAGTCCGTACGAGCAGTACTTC. Translation: CSAQNPTSGSPYEQYF. The rearrangement joins TRBV20-1 to TRBJ2-7; TRBD2 matches 11 bases. The V gene end was trimmed by 5 bases and the J gene end by 4 bases; junction bases not matched to a gene: 13. This CDR3 has 16 residues. Germline V CDR1 and CDR2: DFQATT, SNEGSKA (reference sequence).